Below, 3 T cell receptor beta chains from the same sample are listed, as sequenced in a study of T cell changes during pregnancy in multiple sclerosis. This table comes from immunoSEQ multiplex PCR, and its TCRdb copy is limited to in-frame clones, with some not included. The sample comprises nearly 110,000 clones, roughly 90% of which are singletons, and less than 2% rests with the top ten. Sequences were derived from peripheral blood, sampled after pregnancy. These receptors all stem from a female donor with multiple sclerosis, enrolled in a pregnancy study.

The V and J genes are TRBV2 and TRBJ2-7; no clear D gene. From germline, CDR1 is SNHLY and CDR2 FYNNEI. V lost 2 bases to trimming and J lost 1 base, with 3 bases between them. The CDR3 contains 12 residues. The chain's CDR3 is CASSEQSYEQYF. The DNA for the CDR3 is TGTGCCAGCAGTGAACAATCCTACGAGCAGTACTTC.

This clone was seen only once. V and J are TRBV2 and TRBJ2-7; 9 bases agree with TRBD2. The CDR3 spans 12 residues. Germline CDR1 and CDR2: SNHLY and FYNNEI. V dropped 9 bases and J dropped 1; count of bases not matched to a gene: 1. The DNA for the CDR3 is TGTGCCAGGGGACTAGCTTCCTACGAGCAGTACTTC. This sequence encodes CARGLASYEQYF.

This clone has a single count. The chain uses TRBV27 and TRBJ1-1, with a weak D call TRBD1 (6 bases). This CDR3 has 14 residues. CDR1 is MNHEY, CDR2 SMNVEV, per germline (reference sequence). Trimming cost V 3 bases and J 2 bases, with 10 bases left between them. CDR3 residues: CASSFDRKNTEAFF. The CDR3 nucleotides are TGTGCCAGCAGTTTTGACAGGAAAAACACTGAAGCTTTCTTT.